This is a list of T cell receptor beta chains from one sample in a study of blood T cell repertoires in COVID-19. Method: immunoSEQ multiplex PCR; TCRdb's copy keeps in-frame clones and lacks some. The sample has around 200,000 clones, 75% to 90% seen once. The sequencing input was peripheral blood. The source of these receptors is a man aged 25-45 years with acute or convalescent COVID-19. Both conserved end residues are part of each CDR3. A D gene is named only where the DNA matches it firmly.

TRBV7-9	TRBD1	TRBJ1-2	CASSLVGQGYYGYTF
TRBV10-2	TRBD2	TRBJ2-1	CASKVAGGPLNEQFF
TRBV6-1	TRBD1	TRBJ1-2	CASSEDRDGYYGYTF
TRBV30	NA	TRBJ2-5	CAWSAQAQETQYF
TRBV5-1	TRBD1	TRBJ2-7	CASSVGQLMLYEQYF
TRBV10-2	TRBD1	TRBJ1-1	CASRRGTVNTEAFF
TRBV29-1	TRBD1	TRBJ1-1	CSVHRGRGTEAFF
TRBV6-5	NA	TRBJ2-1	CASRKGLGGGEQFF
TRBV24-1	TRBD1	TRBJ1-6	CATSDSGQGSNSPLHF
TRBV3-1/TRBV3-2	NA	TRBJ1-3	CASSQVLSGNTIYF
TRBV27	NA	TRBJ2-6	CASSLRGGGANVLTF